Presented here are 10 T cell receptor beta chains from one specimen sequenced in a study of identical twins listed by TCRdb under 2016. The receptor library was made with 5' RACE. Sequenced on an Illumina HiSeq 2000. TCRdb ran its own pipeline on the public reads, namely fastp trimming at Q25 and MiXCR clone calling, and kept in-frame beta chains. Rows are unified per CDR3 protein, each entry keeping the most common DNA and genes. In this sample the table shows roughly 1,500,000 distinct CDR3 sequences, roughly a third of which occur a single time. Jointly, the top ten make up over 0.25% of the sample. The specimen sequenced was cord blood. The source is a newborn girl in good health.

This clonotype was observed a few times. The CDR3 nucleotides are TGTGCCAGCAGTCCCCCAGCCGGGACAGGGGGTGAGCAGTACTTC. This encodes CASSPPAGTGGEQYF. The V call is TRBV28, the J call TRBJ2-7; 11 bases agree with TRBD1. Per the germline V gene, CDR1 is MDHEN and CDR2 is SYDVKM. The CDR3 loop spans 15 amino acids. V gave up 5 bases and J gave up 7 bases; unmatched junction bases: 10. Together with reference TRBV28 and TRBJ2-7, the CDR3 gives the full variable domain: DVKVTQSSRYLVKRTGEKVFLECVQDMDHENMFWYRQDPGLGLRLIYFSYDVKMKEKGDIPEGYSVSREKKERFSLILESASTNQTSMYLCASSPPAGTGGEQYFGPGTRLTVT.

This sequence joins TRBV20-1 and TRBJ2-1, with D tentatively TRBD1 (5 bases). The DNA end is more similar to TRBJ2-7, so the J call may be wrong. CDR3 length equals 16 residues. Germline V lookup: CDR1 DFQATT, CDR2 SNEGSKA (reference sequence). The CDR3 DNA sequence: TGCAGTGCTAGCCCCGTAAGCTGGGGCTCCTACAATGAGCAGTACTTC. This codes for CSASPVSWGSYNEQYF.

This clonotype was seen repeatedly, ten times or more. CDR3 nucleotides: TGTGCCAGCAGTTTATGGGCAGGAAACTATGGCTACACCTTC. Protein: CASSLWAGNYGYTF. This chain joins TRBV27 and TRBJ1-2; D unclear. The germline CDR1 and CDR2 sequences are MNHEY and SMNVEV (reference sequence). V was pared by 1 base and J by 2 bases, with 8 bases between. CDR3 size: 14 residues.

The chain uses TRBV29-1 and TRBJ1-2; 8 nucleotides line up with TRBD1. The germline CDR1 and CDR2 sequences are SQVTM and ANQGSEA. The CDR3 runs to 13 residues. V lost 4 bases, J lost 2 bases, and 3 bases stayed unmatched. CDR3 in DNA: TGCAGCGTTGGGACAGGGCAGAACTATGGCTACACCTTC. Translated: CSVGTGQNYGYTF.

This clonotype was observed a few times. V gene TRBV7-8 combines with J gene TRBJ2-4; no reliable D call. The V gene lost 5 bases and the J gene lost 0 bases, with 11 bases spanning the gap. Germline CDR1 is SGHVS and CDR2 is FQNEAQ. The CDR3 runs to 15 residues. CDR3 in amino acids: CASSPTRIAKNIQYF. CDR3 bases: TGTGCCAGCAGCCCCACCCGTATAGCCAAAAACATTCAGTACTTC. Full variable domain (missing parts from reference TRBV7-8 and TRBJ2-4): GAGVSQSPRYKVAKRGQDVALRCDPISGHVSLFWYQQALGQGPEFLTYFQNEAQLDKSGLPSDRFFAERPEGSVSTLKIQRTQQEDSAVYLCASSPTRIAKNIQYFGAGTRLSVL.

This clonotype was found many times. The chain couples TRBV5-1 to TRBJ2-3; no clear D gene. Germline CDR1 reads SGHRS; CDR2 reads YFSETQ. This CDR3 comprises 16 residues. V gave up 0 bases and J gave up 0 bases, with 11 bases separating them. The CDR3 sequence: CASSLATGLSTDTQYF. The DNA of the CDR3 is TGCGCCAGCAGCTTGGCCACGGGTCTCAGCACAGATACGCAGTATTTT.

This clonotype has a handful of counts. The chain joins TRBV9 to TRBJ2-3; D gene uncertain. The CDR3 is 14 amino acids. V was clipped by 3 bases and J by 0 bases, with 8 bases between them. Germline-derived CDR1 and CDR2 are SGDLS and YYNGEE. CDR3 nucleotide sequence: TGTGCCAGCAGCGGGAGATCTAGCACAGATACGCAGTATTTT. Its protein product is CASSGRSSTDTQYF.

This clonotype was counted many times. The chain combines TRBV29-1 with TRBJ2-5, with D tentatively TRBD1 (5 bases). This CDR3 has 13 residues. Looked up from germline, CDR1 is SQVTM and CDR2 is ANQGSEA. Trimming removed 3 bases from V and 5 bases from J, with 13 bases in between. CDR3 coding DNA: TGCAGCGTTGATCGACTGGCAGGGGAGACCCAGTACTTC. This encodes CSVDRLAGETQYF.

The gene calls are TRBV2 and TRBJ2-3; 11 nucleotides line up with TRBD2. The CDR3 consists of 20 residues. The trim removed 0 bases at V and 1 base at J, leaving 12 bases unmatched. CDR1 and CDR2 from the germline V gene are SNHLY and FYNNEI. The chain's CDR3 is CASSEALYLAGGLGTDTQYF. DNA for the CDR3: TGTGCCAGCAGTGAAGCGCTTTATCTAGCGGGAGGATTAGGCACAGATACGCAGTATTTT.

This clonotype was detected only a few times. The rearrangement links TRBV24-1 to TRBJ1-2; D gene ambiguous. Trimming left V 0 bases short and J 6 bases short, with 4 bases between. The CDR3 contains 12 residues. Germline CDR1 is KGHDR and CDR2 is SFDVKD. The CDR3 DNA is TGTGCCACCAGTGATTTGGGGGATGGCTACACCTTC. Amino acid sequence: CATSDLGDGYTF.